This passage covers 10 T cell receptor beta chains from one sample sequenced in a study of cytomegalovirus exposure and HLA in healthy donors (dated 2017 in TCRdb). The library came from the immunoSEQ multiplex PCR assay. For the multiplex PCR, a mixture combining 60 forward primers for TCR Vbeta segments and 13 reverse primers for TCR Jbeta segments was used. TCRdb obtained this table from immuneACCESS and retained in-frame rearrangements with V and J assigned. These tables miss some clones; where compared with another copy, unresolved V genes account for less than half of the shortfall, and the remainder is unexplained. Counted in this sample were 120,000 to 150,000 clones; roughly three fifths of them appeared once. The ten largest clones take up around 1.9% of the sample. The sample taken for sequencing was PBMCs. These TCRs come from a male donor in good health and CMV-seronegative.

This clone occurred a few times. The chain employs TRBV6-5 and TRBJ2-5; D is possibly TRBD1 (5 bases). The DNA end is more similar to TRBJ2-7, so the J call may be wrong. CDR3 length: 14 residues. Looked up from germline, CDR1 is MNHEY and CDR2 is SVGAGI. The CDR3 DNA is TGTGCCAGCAGTTCCTTAGGAACCCAGGGCGAGCAGTACTTC. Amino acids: CASSSLGTQGEQYF.

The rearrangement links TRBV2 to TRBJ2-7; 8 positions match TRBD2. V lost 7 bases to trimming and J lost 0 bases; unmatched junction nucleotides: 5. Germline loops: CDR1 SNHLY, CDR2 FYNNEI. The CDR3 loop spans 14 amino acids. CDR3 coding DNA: TGTGCCAGCATTCTTAGCGGGAACTCCTACGAGCAGTACTTC. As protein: CASILSGNSYEQYF.

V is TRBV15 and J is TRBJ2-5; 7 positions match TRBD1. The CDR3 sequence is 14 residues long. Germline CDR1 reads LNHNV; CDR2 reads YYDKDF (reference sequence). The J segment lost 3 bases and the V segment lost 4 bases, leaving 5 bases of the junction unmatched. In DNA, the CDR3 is TGTGCCACCAGCACCCCGACAGGGAAAGAGACCCAGTACTTC. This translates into CATSTPTGKETQYF.

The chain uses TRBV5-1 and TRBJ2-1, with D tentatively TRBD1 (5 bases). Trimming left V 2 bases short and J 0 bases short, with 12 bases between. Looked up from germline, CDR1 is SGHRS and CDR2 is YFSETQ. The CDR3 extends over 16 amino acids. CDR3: CASSLPQGSSYNEQFF. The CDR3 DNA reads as TGCGCCAGCAGCTTACCTCAGGGAAGCTCCTACAATGAGCAGTTCTTC.

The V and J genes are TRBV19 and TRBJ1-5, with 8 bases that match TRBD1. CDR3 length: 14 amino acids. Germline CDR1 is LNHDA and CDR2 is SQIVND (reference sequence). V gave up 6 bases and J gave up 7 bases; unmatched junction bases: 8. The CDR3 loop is CASRDGTGGQPQHF. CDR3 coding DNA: TGTGCCAGTAGGGATGGGACAGGAGGCCAGCCCCAGCATTTT.

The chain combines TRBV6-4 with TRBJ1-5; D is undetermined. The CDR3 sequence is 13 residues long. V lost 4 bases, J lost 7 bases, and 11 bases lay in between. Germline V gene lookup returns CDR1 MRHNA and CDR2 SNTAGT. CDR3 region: CASSAEAGQPQHF. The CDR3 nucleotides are TGTGCCAGCAGTGCGGAGGCCGGGCAGCCCCAGCATTTT.

CDR3 protein: CASQAGGPGETQYF. DNA of the CDR3: TGTGCCAGCCAAGCCGGGGGGCCCGGGGAGACCCAGTACTTC. The gene calls are TRBV25-1 and TRBJ2-5, with D possibly being TRBD2 (7 bases). The CDR3 covers 14 residues. Germline CDR1 MGHDK, CDR2 SYGVNS. Trimming removed 8 bases at V and 5 bases at J, with 18 bases between.

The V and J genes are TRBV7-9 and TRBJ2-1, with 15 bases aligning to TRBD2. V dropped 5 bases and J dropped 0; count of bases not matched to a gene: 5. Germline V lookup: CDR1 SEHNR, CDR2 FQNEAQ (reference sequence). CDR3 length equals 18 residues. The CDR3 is CASSAGLAGGSSYNEQFF. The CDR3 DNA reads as TGTGCCAGCAGCGCGGGACTAGCGGGGGGCTCCTCCTACAATGAGCAGTTCTTC.

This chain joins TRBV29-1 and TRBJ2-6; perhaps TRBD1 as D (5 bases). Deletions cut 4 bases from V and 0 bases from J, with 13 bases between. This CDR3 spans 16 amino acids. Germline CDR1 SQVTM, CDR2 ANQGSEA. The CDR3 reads CSVGGRLSSGANVLTF. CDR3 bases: TGCAGCGTTGGGGGCAGACTCAGCTCTGGGGCCAACGTCCTGACTTTC.

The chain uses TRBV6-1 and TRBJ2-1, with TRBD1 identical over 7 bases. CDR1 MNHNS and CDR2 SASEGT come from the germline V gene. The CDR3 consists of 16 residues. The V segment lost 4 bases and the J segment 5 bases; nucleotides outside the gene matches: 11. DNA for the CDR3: TGTGCCAGCAGTGTGCAGACAGGGCTAATTCACAATGAGCAGTTCTTC. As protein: CASSVQTGLIHNEQFF.